This record looks at one T cell receptor (beta chain) sequence and its context. Its cognate antigen is unknown. This entry belongs to a study of CD8 T cells in ankylosing spondylitis. MiXCR, run by TCRdb on the 5' RACE reads, gives a single entry per CDR3 protein. The sample records roughly 350,000 distinct CDR3 sequences, less than 9.5% being singletons. Points from the study as a whole: Characteristic of ankylosing spondylitis blood, it appeared, was a TCR beta motif comprising about eight highly homologous variants.

V was cut by 5 bases and J by 5 bases, with 22 bases left in between. The CDR3 consists of 15 residues. Germline assignment: CDR1 SQVTM and CDR2 ANQGSEA. The receptor's source is a male donor with ankylosing spondylitis. The source material was blood, either unsorted or a sorted T cell fraction (not recorded which). This rearrangement joins TRBV29-1 to TRBJ2-7; TRBD2 is a possible D gene (5 bases). CDR3 sequence (DNA): TGCAGCGTTACAGCTACGGGTCGGAGGAGCGACGAGCAGTACTTC. This codes for CSVTATGRRSDEQYF.